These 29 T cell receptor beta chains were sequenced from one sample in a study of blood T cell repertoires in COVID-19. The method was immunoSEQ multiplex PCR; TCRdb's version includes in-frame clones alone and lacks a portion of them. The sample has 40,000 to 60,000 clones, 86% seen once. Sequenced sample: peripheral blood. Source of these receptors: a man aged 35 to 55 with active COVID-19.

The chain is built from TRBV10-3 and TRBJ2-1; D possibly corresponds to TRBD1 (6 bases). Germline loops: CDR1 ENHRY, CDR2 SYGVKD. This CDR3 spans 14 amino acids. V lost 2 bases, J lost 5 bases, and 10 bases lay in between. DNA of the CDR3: TGTGCCATCAGTGAGACAGGGTGGGACAATGAGCAGTTCTTC. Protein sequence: CAISETGWDNEQFF.

The CDR3 nucleotides are TGTGCCAGCAGTCCTATAACAGGTTTGGCGACCCGTAATGAAAAACTGTTTTTT. Translation gives CASSPITGLATRNEKLFF. The chain employs TRBV28 and TRBJ1-4, with D tentatively TRBD1 (5 bases). There are 18 residues in the CDR3. The V gene's germline CDR1 is MDHEN and CDR2 SYDVKM. The V end was cut by 5 bases, the J end by 4 bases, with 23 bases between.

CDR3 in DNA: TGCGCCAGCAGCTTGGCCGGGGGGCGTCTCACTGAAGCTTTCTTT. Translating it yields CASSLAGGRLTEAFF. The chain carries TRBV5-1 and TRBJ1-1; maybe TRBD1 (6 bases). V lost 0 bases, J lost 4 bases, and 13 bases lay in between. This CDR3 has 15 residues. Germline-derived CDR1 and CDR2 are SGHRS and YFSETQ.

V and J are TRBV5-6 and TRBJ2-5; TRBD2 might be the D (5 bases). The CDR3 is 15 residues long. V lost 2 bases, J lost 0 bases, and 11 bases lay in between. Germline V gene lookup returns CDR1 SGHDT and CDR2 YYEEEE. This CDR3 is CASSFFSGYQETQYF. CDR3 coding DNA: TGTGCCAGCAGCTTCTTCTCGGGGTACCAAGAGACCCAGTACTTC. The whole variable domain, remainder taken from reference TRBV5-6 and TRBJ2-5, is DAGVTQSPTHLIKTRGQQVTLRCSPKSGHDTVSWYQQALGQGPQFIFQYYEEEERQRGNFPDRFSGHQFPNYSSELNVNALLLGDSALYLCASSFFSGYQETQYFGPGTRLLVL.

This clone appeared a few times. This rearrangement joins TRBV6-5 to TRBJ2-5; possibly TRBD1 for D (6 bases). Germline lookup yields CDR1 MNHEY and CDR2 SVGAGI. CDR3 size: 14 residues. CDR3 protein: CSTSGTSSWETQYF. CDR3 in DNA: TGTTCCACCTCCGGGACATCTTCCTGGGAGACCCAGTACTTC.

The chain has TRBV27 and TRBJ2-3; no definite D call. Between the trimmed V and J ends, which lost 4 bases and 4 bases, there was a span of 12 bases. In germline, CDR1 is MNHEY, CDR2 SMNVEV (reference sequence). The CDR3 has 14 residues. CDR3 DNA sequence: TGTGCCAGCAGTTCCCCTTTAGTGGCAGATACGCAGTATTTT. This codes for CASSSPLVADTQYF.

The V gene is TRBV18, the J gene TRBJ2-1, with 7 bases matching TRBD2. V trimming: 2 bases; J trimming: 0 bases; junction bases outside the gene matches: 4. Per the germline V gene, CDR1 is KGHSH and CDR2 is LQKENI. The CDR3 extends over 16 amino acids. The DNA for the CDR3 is TGTGCCAGCTCACCAGATAGCGGGTACTCCTACAATGAGCAGTTCTTC. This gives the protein CASSPDSGYSYNEQFF.

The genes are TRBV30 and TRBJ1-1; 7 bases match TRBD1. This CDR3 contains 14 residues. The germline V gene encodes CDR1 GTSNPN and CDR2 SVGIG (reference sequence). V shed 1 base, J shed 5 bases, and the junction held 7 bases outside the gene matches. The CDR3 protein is CAWSASRGQTEAFF. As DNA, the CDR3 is TGTGCCTGGAGTGCCTCAAGGGGGCAGACTGAAGCTTTCTTT.

CDR3 nucleotides: TGTGCCAGCAGCCAGGGCCCGAGCTCCTACAATGAGCAGTTCTTC. It specifies CASSQGPSSYNEQFF. This chain links TRBV3-1 (or the pseudogene TRBV3-2) with TRBJ2-1; the D is unclear. The length of the CDR3 is 15 residues. With 3 bases removed from V and 0 bases from J, the gap between germline ends came to 9 bases. CDR1 and CDR2 (germline): LGHDT, YNNKEL (reference sequence).

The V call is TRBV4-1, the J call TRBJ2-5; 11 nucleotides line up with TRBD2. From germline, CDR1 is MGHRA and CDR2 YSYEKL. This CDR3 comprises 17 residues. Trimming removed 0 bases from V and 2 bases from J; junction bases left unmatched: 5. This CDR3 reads CASSQDPGLAAQETQYF. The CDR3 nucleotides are TGCGCCAGCAGCCAAGATCCGGGACTAGCGGCTCAAGAGACCCAGTACTTC.

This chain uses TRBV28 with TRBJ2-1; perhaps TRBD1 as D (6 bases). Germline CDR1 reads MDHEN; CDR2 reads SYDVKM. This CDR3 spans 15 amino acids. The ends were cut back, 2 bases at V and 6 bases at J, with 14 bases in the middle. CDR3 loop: CASSLNRATGNEQFF. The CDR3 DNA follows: TGTGCCAGCAGTTTAAACAGGGCGACCGGCAATGAGCAGTTCTTC.

The CDR3 nucleotides read TGTGCCAGCAGGTCGGGGGTTAATGGCTACACCTTC. Translating gives CASRSGVNGYTF. The rearrangement joins TRBV28 to TRBJ1-2, with D possibly matching TRBD1 (5 bases). This CDR3 has 12 residues. The V gene's germline CDR1 is MDHEN and CDR2 SYDVKM. V gave up 6 bases and J gave up 6 bases, with 11 bases separating them.

CDR3 nucleotide sequence: TGTGCCAGCAGTTATAGTAGGGGGCGCGCAGATACGCAGTATTTT. Translation gives CASSYSRGRADTQYF. J is TRBJ2-3 and V is TRBV6-5; 7 bases are shared with TRBD1. Germline loops: CDR1 MNHEY, CDR2 SVGAGI. V shed 3 bases, J shed 4 bases, and the junction held 7 bases outside the gene matches. CDR3 length: 15 amino acids.

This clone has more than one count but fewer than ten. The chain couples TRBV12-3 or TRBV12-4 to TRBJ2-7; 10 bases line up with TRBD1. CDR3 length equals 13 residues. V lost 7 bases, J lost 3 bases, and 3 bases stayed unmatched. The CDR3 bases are TGTGCCAGCAAGGGACAGGGGCTCTACGAGCAGTACTTC. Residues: CASKGQGLYEQYF.

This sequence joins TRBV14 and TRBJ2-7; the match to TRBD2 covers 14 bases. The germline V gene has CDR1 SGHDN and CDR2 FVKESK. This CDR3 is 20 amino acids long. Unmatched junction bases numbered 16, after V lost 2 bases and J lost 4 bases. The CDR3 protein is CASSQRGGTSGRFRHYEQYF. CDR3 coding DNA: TGTGCCAGCAGCCAAAGAGGTGGGACTAGCGGGAGATTTCGCCATTACGAGCAGTACTTC.

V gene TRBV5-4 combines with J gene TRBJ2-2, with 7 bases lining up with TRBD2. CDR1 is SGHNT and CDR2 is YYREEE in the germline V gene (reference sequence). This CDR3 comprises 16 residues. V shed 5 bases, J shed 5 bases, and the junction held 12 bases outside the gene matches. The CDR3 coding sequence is TGTGCCAGCAGAAGGAGGGCGGGAGCTAAAACCGGGGAGCTGTTTTTT. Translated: CASRRRAGAKTGELFF.

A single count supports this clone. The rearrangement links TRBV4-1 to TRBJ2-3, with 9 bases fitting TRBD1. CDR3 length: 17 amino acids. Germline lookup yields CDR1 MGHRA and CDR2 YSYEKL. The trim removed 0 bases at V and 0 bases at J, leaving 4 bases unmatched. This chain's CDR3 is CASSQDGTGTSTDTQYF. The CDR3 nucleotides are TGCGCCAGCAGCCAAGATGGGACAGGGACTAGCACAGATACGCAGTATTTT.

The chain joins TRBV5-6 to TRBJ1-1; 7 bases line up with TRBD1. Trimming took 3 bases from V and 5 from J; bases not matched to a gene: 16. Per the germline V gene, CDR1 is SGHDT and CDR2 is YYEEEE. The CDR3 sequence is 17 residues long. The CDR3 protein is CASSSAGQGVRLTEAFF. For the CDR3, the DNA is TGTGCCAGCAGCTCGGCGGGCCAGGGGGTAAGATTAACTGAAGCTTTCTTT.

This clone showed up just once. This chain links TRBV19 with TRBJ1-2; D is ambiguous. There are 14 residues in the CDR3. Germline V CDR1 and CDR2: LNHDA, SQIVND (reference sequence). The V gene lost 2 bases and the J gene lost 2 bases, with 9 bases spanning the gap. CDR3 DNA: TGTGCCAGTAGTATACGTGAGGGAAACTATGGCTACACCTTC. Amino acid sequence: CASSIREGNYGYTF. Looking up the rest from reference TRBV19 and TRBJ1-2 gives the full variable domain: DGGITQSPKYLFRKEGQNVTLSCEQNLNHDAMYWYRQDPGQGLRLIYYSQIVNDFQKGDIAEGYSVSREKKESFPLTVTSAQKNPTAFYLCASSIREGNYGYTFGSGTRLTVV.

CDR3 region: CASSAGSRDTQYF. The CDR3 region has the DNA TGCGCCAGCTCGGCGGGTTCGAGAGATACGCAGTATTTT. V gene TRBV10-1 combines with J gene TRBJ2-3; D might be TRBD2 (5 bases). Deletions cut 8 bases from V and 5 bases from J, with 14 bases between. Per the germline V gene, CDR1 is WNHNN and CDR2 is SYGVQD (reference sequence). The CDR3 loop spans 13 amino acids.

CDR3 in amino acids: CASSRYGTGGTRLSNYGYTF. CDR3 nucleotides: TGTGCCAGCAGCCGATATGGGACAGGGGGCACTCGACTCTCTAACTATGGCTACACCTTC. This chain uses TRBV3-1 (or the pseudogene TRBV3-2) with TRBJ1-2; 12 positions agree with TRBD1. The germline CDR1 and CDR2 sequences are LGHDT and YNNKEL (reference sequence). J was trimmed by 0 bases and V by 4 bases; bases with no gene match: 15. CDR3 length: 20 amino acids.

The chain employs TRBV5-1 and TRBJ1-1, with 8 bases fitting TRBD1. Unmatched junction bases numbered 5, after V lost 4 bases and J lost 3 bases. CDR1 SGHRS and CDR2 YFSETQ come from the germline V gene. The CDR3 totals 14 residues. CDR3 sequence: CASSPGTGYTEAFF. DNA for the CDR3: TGCGCCAGCAGCCCTGGGACAGGCTACACTGAAGCTTTCTTT.

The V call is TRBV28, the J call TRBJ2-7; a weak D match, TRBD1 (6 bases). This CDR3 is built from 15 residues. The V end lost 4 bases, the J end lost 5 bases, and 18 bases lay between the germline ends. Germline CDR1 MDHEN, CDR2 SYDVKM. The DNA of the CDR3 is TGTGCCAGCAGTTCCCGTACCTCTACAGGGAACGAGCAGTACTTC. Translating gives CASSSRTSTGNEQYF.

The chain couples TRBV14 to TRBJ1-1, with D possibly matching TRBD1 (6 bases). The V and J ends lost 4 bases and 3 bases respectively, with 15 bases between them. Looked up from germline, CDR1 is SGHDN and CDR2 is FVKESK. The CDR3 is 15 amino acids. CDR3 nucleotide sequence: TGTGCCAGCAGCCCAGTGGGGGCAGGGTACACTGAAGCTTTCTTT. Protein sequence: CASSPVGAGYTEAFF.

As DNA, the CDR3 is TGTGCCAGCAGCCCATCGGGGAACACTGAAGCTTTCTTT. As protein: CASSPSGNTEAFF. The chain couples TRBV9 to TRBJ1-1; D not certain. V shed 4 bases and J shed 1 base, with 8 bases lying between them. This CDR3 spans 13 amino acids. The germline V gene encodes CDR1 SGDLS and CDR2 YYNGEE.

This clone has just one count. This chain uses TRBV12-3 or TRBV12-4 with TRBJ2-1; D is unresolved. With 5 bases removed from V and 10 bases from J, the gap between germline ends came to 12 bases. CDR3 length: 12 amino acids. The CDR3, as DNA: TGTGCCAGCAGTGCTCGGTGGGCAGAGCAGTTCTTC. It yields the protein CASSARWAEQFF.

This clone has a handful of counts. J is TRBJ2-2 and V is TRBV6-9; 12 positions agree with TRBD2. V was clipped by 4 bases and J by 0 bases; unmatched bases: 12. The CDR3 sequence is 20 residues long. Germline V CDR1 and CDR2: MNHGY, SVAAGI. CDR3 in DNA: TGTGCCAGCAGTTTCAGGACTAGCGGGAACTGCAGCCCGAACACCGGGGAGCTGTTTTTT. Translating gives CASSFRTSGNCSPNTGELFF.

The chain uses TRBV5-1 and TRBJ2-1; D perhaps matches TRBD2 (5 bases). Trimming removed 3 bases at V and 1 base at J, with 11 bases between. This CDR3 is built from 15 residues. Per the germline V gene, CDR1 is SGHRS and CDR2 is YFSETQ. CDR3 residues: CASSSERGSYNEQFF. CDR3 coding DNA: TGCGCCAGCAGCTCGGAGCGAGGGTCCTACAATGAGCAGTTCTTC. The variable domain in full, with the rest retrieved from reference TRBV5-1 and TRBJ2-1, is KAGVTQTPRYLIKTRGQQVTLSCSPISGHRSVSWYQQTPGQGLQFLFEYFSETQRNKGNFPGRFSGRQFSNSRSEMNVSTLELGDSALYLCASSSERGSYNEQFFGPGTRLTVL.

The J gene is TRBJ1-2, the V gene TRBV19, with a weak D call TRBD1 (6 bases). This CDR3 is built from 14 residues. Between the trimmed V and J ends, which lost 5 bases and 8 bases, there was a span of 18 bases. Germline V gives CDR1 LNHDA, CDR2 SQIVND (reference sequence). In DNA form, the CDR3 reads TGTGCCAGTAGTCTCCGACAGGTGCAGGAGGGCTACACCTTC. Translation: CASSLRQVQEGYTF.